Included here is one T cell receptor beta chain sequence, with context. The data are from a study of blood T cell repertoires in COVID-19. Deletions cut 2 bases from V and 3 bases from J, with 11 bases between. CDR3 length equals 14 residues. Germline CDR1 and CDR2: WSHSY and SAAADI. Profiled with immunoSEQ multiplex PCR; TCRdb holds only in-frame clones, not every one. The sample shows approximately 97,000 clones, about 87% of them seen only once. The chain has TRBV10-2 and TRBJ2-7, with D perhaps TRBD2 (7 bases). The sequencing sample was made of peripheral blood. This TCR came from a man aged 50-60 years with active or convalescent COVID-19. CDR3: CASSEEGGGYEQYF. The CDR3, as DNA: TGCGCCAGCAGTGAGGAAGGGGGGGGCTACGAGCAGTACTTC.